This T cell receptor (beta chain) derives from a study of early T cells in non-severe SARS-CoV-2 infection. TCRdb reprocessed the 5' RACE reads via MiXCR and lists one record per CDR3 protein. This table holds about 67,000 distinct CDR3 sequences, more than 8.5% found once. CDR1 and CDR2 (germline): SEHNR, FQNEAQ (reference sequence). The CDR3 is made up of 13 amino acids. V was clipped by 2 bases and J by 3 bases, with 7 bases between them. The sample here was whole blood, taken at baseline. This chain connects TRBV7-9 to TRBJ1-1, with a weak D call TRBD1 (5 bases). This receptor was identified in an adult who was a healthcare worker with PCR-confirmed SARS-CoV-2 infection or an uninfected control (not recorded which). In nucleotides, the CDR3 is TGTGCCAGCAGCTTATGGGGCTACACTGAAGCTTTCTTT. Translated, it gives CASSLWGYTEAFF.